A single sample gave rise to the 14 T cell receptor beta chains below, sequenced in a study of tissue T cells after allogeneic stem cell transplantation (dated 2022 in TCRdb). Sample time point, as interpreted from the label and publication: mouse harvest day 7 after allogeneic transplant. Mouse grafts combined 10^7 T-cell-depleted bone marrow cells with 10^6 splenic CD5+ T cells, given via tail vein injection. Library preparation employed the immunoSEQ multiplex PCR assay. As stored in TCRdb, this immuneACCESS dataset retains in-frame rearrangements with V and J assigned. A fraction of the clones does not appear; measured against another copy, unresolved V genes explain less than half of the discrepancy, and the remainder lacks a known reason. The sample data list some 4,000 clones, and roughly 50% of these were observed just once. Of the sample, 10% to 13% is held by the ten largest clones. Sequencing was carried out using lymph node tissue. Receptor source: a female BALB/c mouse given C57BL/6 T cells with graft-versus-host disease after an allogeneic hematopoietic cell transplant.

This clone was counted a few times. Genes here carry mouse names. The sequenced fragment ends 1 residue before the CDR3 boundary, so the rest is inferred from the germline J gene. The chain recombines TRBV26 with TRBJ2-4, with D possibly matching TRBD2 (5 bases). Germline loops: CDR1 KGHPV, CDR2 FQNQEV (reference sequence). The V gene lost 6 bases and the J gene lost 0 bases, with 10 bases spanning the gap. This CDR3 spans 14 amino acids. CDR3 sequence reads: CASSRTRSQNTLYF. The sequenced part of the CDR3 DNA is TGTGCCAGCAGCCGGACTCGAAGTCAAAACACCTTGTAC.

This clone was found a few times. Gene names and germline match the mouse. The missing CDR3 end, 1 residue past where the read stops, is filled in from the germline J gene. The chain combines TRBV19 with TRBJ2-1; D possibly corresponds to TRBD2 (5 bases). V was pared by 4 bases and J by 3 bases, with 11 bases between. This CDR3 contains 14 residues. Germline V gene sequence: CDR1 FNHDT, CDR2 SITEND (reference sequence). Incomplete CDR3 DNA: TGTGCCAGCAGTTCCGGACTTTTCTATGCTGAGCAGTTC. Translating it yields CASSSGLFYAEQF. Given in full, the CDR3 is CASSSGLFYAEQFF.

In regard to this clone: The germline and genes are mouse ones. The CDR3 bases that were read are TGCTCCAGCAGTCAACGGGGGGGGTCCGACTACACC. Protein sequence: CSSSQRGGSDYT. The full-length CDR3 reads as CSSSQRGGSDYTF. The rearrangement joins TRBV23 to TRBJ1-2. The read terminates 1 residue ahead of where the CDR3 ends, so the germline J gene completes it. This CDR3 spans 13 amino acids. The germline gives CDR1 KGHTA, CDR2 FQNQQP. The full variable domain, its missing parts supplied by reference TRBV23 and TRBJ1-2, is DAAVTQKPRYLIKMKGQEAEMKCIPEKGHTAVFWYQQKQSKELKFLIYFQNQQPLDQIDMVKERFSAVCPSSSLCSLGIRTCEAEDSALYLCSSSQRGGSDYTFGSGTRLLVI.

This clone was picked up a small number of times. Germline and genes: mouse. The read terminates 1 residue ahead of where the CDR3 ends, so the germline J gene completes it. The chain couples TRBV19 to TRBJ2-7; D might be TRBD1 or TRBD2, each matching 6 bases. CDR3 size: 14 residues. CDR1 FNHDT and CDR2 SITEND come from the germline V gene (reference sequence). V was trimmed by 2 bases and J by 0 bases, leaving 9 bases between them. Incomplete CDR3 DNA: TGTGCCAGCAGTATGCGGGGGCGCTCCTATGAACAGTAC. This translates into CASSMRGRSYEQY. The CDR3, in full, reads CASSMRGRSYEQYF.

This clone has just a few counts. Gene names are the mouse ones. The CDR3 is CASSLEAGEDTQYF. The covered CDR3 bases are TGTGCAAGCAGCTTAGAGGCAGGGGAGGACACCCAGTAC. The chain has TRBV16 and TRBJ2-5; maybe TRBD1 (6 bases). Read coverage stops 1 residue before the CDR3 terminus; the germline J gene supplies the remainder. This CDR3 has 14 amino acids. CDR1 is SGHSA, CDR2 FRNQAP, per germline. Trimming shortened V by 0 bases and J by 6 bases, and 10 bases separated the two germline ends.

For this clone: Gene names refer to mouse genes. The read terminates 1 residue ahead of where the CDR3 ends, so the germline J gene completes it. The chain employs TRBV31 and TRBJ2-4; D remains ambiguous. This CDR3 contains 12 residues. V dropped 0 bases and J dropped 2 bases, with 3 bases sitting between them. Germline V gene data show CDR1 as GKSSPN and CDR2 as SITVG. The CDR3: CAWSLNQNTLYF. Partial CDR3 DNA: TGTGCCTGGAGTCTCAATCAAAACACCTTGTAC.

Remarks on this clone: Genes here carry mouse names. The CDR3 end is not reached by the read, which stops 1 residue before it; the germline J gene fills it in. This chain uses TRBV1 with TRBJ2-5; D could derive from TRBD1 or TRBD2 (6 bases each). Per germline, CDR1 NSQYPW and CDR2 LRSPGD (reference sequence). V was shortened by 1 base and J by 2 bases, with 10 bases between the two germline ends. The CDR3 extends over 15 amino acids. Partial CDR3 DNA: TGCACCTGCAGTGCAGTAGGGGGGTTCCAAGACACCCAGTAC. Amino acids: CTCSAVGGFQDTQY. The complete CDR3 sequence is CTCSAVGGFQDTQYF.

This clone was observed a few times. Each gene name is a mouse one. The read halts 1 residue ahead of the CDR3 end, with the missing end drawn from the germline J gene. This chain connects TRBV15 to TRBJ2-7, with a tentative D call TRBD2 (7 bases). The CDR3 spans 13 residues. Trimming took 6 bases from V and 3 from J, leaving 12 bases between them. Germline V gene data show CDR1 as SGHND and CDR2 as FRSKSL. The chain's CDR3 is CASSRGLSYEQYF. Partial CDR3 DNA: TGTGCCAGCAGCAGGGGACTGAGCTATGAACAGTAC.

As concerns this clone: The gene symbols are mouse symbols. The missing CDR3 end, 1 residue past where the read stops, is filled in from the germline J gene. J is TRBJ2-1 and V is TRBV26; the D is unclear. The V gene's germline CDR1 is KGHPV and CDR2 FQNQEV (reference sequence). This CDR3 comprises 14 residues. Deletions cut 1 base from V and 1 base from J, with 5 bases between. CDR3 amino acids: CASSLWGNYAEQFF. CDR3 DNA, as far as it was read: TGTGCCAGCAGTCTGTGGGGAAACTATGCTGAGCAGTTC.

Turning to this clone: Gene names follow the mouse nomenclature. The read terminates 1 residue ahead of where the CDR3 ends, so the germline J gene completes it. The V gene is TRBV3, the J gene TRBJ2-7; 7 nucleotides match TRBD1. There are 14 residues in the CDR3. The ends lost 5 bases at V and 2 bases at J; junction bases unmatched: 6. The germline gives CDR1 SNHLY, CDR2 FYNGKV (reference sequence). The covered CDR3 bases are TGTGCCAGCAGCCGTCCCGGGACAGCCTATGAACAGTAC. Its protein product is CASSRPGTAYEQY. The full CDR3 protein reads CASSRPGTAYEQYF.

About this clone: Gene names and germline match the mouse. Here the CDR3 reads CASSLLGGGYAEQFF. The CDR3 bases that were read are TGTGCCAGCTCTCTCTTGGGGGGGGGCTATGCTGAGCAGTTC. The rearrangement uses TRBV12-1 and TRBJ2-1; 8 nucleotides agree with TRBD2. Read coverage stops 1 residue before the CDR3 terminus; the germline J gene supplies the remainder. The CDR3 covers 15 residues. Germline V CDR1 and CDR2: SGHSN, HYEKVE. The V gene end was trimmed by 0 bases and the J gene end by 3 bases; junction bases not matched to a gene: 3.

Concerning this clone itself: Gene names denote mouse genes. The read stops 1 residue short of the end of the CDR3; the missing end is completed from the germline J gene. The chain combines TRBV15 with TRBJ2-4; D not certain. The CDR3 length is 13 residues. Germline CDR1 SGHND, CDR2 FRSKSL. V lost 3 bases, J lost 0 bases, and 4 bases lay in between. Partial CDR3 DNA: TGTGCCAGCAGTTTCAGTAGTCAAAACACCTTGTAC. The encoded protein is CASSFSSQNTLY. The whole CDR3 region reads CASSFSSQNTLYF.

Of note for this clone: Mouse gene names and germline throughout. The observed sequence ends 1 residue before the CDR3 terminus, with the missing tail filled in from the germline J gene. V is TRBV26 and J is TRBJ1-3; D gene unclear. The germline V gene has CDR1 KGHPV and CDR2 FQNQEV (reference sequence). The CDR3 totals 13 residues. V dropped 4 bases and J dropped 0 bases, with 4 bases sitting between them. Incomplete CDR3 DNA: TGTGCCAGCAGTCCAGTTTCTGGAAATACGCTCTAT. Encoded protein: CASSPVSGNTLY. The whole CDR3 region reads CASSPVSGNTLYF.

On this clone: The genes and germline here are from mouse. The read halts 1 residue ahead of the CDR3 end, with the missing end drawn from the germline J gene. The chain has TRBV26 and TRBJ1-4, with unresolved D. CDR1 and CDR2 (germline): KGHPV, FQNQEV (reference sequence). The V and J ends lost 5 bases and 2 bases respectively, with 6 bases between them. The length of the CDR3 is 13 residues. The DNA read from the CDR3 is TGTGCCAGCAGTGAGGGCTCCAACGAAAGATTATTT. This translates into CASSEGSNERLF. The whole CDR3 protein reads CASSEGSNERLFF.